This T cell receptor (beta chain) was sequenced in a study of CD8+ T cells in alopecia areata. Study-wide results and limits: Researchers say the link of baseline CD8+ expansion to response remains uncertain, with one nonresponder.

This CDR3 has 15 residues. The V end lost 4 bases, the J end lost 2 bases, and 17 bases lay between the germline ends. Germline V gene data show CDR1 as GTSNPN and CDR2 as SVGIG (reference sequence). As for treatment: oral pan-JAK inhibitor, 5-10 mg twice daily. Investigators isolated RNA and reverse transcribed it into cDNA to act as the sequencing template. This table comes from immunoSEQ multiplex PCR, and its TCRdb copy is limited to in-frame clones, with some not included. The sample has about 210,000 clones, roughly 56% seen once. In this sample, this clone turned up a few times. Its antigen is unidentified.

The gene calls are TRBV30 and TRBJ1-2, with a possible D match to TRBD1 (6 bases). This receptor was identified in a human donor with alopecia areata. The sample consisted of CD4+ T cells sorted from blood, taken at week 4, from a patient treated with tofacitinib. The CDR3 is CAWKAGAKANYGYTF. CDR3 DNA sequence: TGTGCCTGGAAGGCAGGGGCCAAAGCCAACTATGGCTACACCTTC.